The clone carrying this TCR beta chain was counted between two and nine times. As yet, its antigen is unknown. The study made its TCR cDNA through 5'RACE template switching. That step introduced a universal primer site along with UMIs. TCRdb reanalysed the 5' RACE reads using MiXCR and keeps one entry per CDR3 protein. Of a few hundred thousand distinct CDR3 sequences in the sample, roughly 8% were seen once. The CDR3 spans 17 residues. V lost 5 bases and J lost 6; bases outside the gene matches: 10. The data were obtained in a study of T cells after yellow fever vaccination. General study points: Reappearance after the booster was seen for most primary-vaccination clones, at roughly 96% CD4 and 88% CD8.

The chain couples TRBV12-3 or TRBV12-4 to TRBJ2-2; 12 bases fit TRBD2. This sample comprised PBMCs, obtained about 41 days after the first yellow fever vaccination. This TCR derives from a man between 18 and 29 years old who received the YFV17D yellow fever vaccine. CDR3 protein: CASSANPGLAGSGELFF. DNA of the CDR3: TGTGCCAGCAGTGCGAACCCGGGACTAGCGGGCTCCGGGGAGCTGTTTTTT.